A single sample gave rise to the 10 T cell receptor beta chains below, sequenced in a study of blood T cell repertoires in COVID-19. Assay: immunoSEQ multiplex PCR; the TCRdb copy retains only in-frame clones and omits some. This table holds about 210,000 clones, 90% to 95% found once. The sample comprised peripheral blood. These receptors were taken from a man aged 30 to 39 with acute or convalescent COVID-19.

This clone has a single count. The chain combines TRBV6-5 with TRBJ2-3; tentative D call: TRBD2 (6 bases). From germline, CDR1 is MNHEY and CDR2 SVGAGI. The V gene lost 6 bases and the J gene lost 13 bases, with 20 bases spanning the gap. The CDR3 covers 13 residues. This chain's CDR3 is CASRLSQRVSKYF. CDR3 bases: TGTGCCAGCAGGCTATCACAGCGGGTATCTAAGTATTTT.

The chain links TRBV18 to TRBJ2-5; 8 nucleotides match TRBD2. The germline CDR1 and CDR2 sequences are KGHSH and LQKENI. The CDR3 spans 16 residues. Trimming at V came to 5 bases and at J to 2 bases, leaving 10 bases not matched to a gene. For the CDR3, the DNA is TGTGCCAGCTCATCCCATCCGGGACTAGAGCAAGAGACCCAGTACTTC. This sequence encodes CASSSHPGLEQETQYF. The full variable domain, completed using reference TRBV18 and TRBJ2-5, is NAGVMQNPRHLVRRRGQEARLRCSPMKGHSHVYWYRQLPEEGLKFMVYLQKENIIDESGMPKERFSAEFPKEGPSILRIQQVVRGDSAAYFCASSSHPGLEQETQYFGPGTRLLVL.

The CDR3 sequence: CASSLSMAYGYTF. The CDR3 DNA reads as TGTGCCAGCAGCTTATCCATGGCCTATGGCTACACCTTC. The chain uses TRBV7-9 and TRBJ1-2; D gene unclear. Germline V lookup: CDR1 SEHNR, CDR2 FQNEAQ (reference sequence). V was cut by 2 bases and J by 4 bases, with 8 bases left in between. The CDR3 has 13 residues.

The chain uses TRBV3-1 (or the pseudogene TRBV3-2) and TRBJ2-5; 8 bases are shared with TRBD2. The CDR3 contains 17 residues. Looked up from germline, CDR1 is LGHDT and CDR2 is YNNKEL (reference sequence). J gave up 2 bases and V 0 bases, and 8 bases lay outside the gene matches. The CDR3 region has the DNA TGTGCCAGCAGCCAAGATCAGGGTCTAGCGGGTCAAGAGACCCAGTACTTC. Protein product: CASSQDQGLAGQETQYF.

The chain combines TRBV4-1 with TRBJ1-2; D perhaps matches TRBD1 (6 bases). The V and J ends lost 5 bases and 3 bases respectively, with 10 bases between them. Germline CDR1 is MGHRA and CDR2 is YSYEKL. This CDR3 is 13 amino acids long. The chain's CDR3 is CASSSRGDYGYTF. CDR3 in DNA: TGCGCCAGCAGCTCCAGGGGCGACTATGGCTACACCTTC.

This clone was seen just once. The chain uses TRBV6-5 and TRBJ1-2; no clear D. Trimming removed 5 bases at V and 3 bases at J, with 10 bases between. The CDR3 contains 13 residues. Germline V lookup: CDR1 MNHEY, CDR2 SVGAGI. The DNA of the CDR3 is TGTGCCAGCAGTAAAAGACGGGACTATGGCTACACCTTC. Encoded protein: CASSKRRDYGYTF.

Here the CDR3 reads CASSFQGGYSYNEQFF. The CDR3 DNA follows: TGTGCCAGCTCTTTCCAAGGGGGCTACTCCTACAATGAGCAGTTCTTC. The chain recombines TRBV18 with TRBJ2-1, with 7 bases aligning to TRBD1. Germline CDR1 and CDR2: KGHSH and LQKENI. V was clipped by 6 bases and J by 0 bases; unmatched bases: 8. The CDR3 is 16 amino acids. Filled out from reference TRBV18 and TRBJ2-1, the complete variable domain reads NAGVMQNPRHLVRRRGQEARLRCSPMKGHSHVYWYRQLPEEGLKFMVYLQKENIIDESGMPKERFSAEFPKEGPSILRIQQVVRGDSAAYFCASSFQGGYSYNEQFFGPGTRLTVL.

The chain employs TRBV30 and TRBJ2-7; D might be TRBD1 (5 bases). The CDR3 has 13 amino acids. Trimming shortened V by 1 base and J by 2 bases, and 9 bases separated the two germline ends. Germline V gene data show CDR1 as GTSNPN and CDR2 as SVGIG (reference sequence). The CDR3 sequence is CAWSGRQTYEQYF. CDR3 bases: TGTGCCTGGAGTGGGAGACAGACCTACGAGCAGTACTTC.

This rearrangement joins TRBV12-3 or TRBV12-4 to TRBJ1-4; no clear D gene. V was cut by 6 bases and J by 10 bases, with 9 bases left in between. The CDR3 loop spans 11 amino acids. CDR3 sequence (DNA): TGTGCCAGCAGCCTACTAGGAAAACTGTTTTTT. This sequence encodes CASSLLGKLFF.

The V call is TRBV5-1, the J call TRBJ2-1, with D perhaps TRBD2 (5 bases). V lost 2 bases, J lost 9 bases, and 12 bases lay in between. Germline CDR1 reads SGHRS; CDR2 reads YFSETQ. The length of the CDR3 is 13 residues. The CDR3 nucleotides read TGCGCCAGCAGCTTCGGCGGGCCCGGTGAGCAGTTCTTC. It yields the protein CASSFGGPGEQFF.